The 14 T cell receptor beta chains below all came from one sample that was sequenced in a study of T-cell memory formation after mild COVID-19 (dated by TCRdb to 2020 to 2023). The library relied on 5' RACE. Sequencer: Illumina NovaSeq 6000. Through fastp at Q25 and MiXCR, TCRdb rebuilt clones from the public reads, retaining in-frame beta chains. Rows are combined by CDR3 protein, so each entry shows the most common genes and DNA. The sample records around 320,000 distinct CDR3 sequences, approximately 27% of which are singletons. Roughly 12% of the sample lies in the top ten. The sample was PBMCs or a T cell subset sorted from them (not recorded which). These receptors came from an adult woman who had mild COVID-19 (a few samples of this study predate the infection). The sample titles of this study are shuffled in the database, so cell type and time point are left out; the donor was told from shared clones.

This clonotype was observed a few times. This chain joins TRBV4-1 and TRBJ2-7; 7 bases agree with TRBD1. The germline CDR1 and CDR2 sequences are MGHRA and YSYEKL. This CDR3 contains 15 residues. The V gene end was trimmed by 5 bases and the J gene end by 1 base; junction bases not matched to a gene: 8. Here the CDR3 reads CASSRLPGQSYEQYF. For the CDR3, the DNA is TGCGCCAGCAGCAGGCTGCCGGGACAGTCCTACGAGCAGTACTTC.

About this clonotype itself: A read error may account for a junction end that differs from germline. The rearrangement uses TRBV24-1 and TRBJ1-1; D is undetermined. The CDR3 totals 15 residues. The germline gives CDR1 KGHDR, CDR2 SFDVKD. The CDR3 DNA reads TGTGCCACCAGTGACCTACCGGGAGGGAACGCTGAAGCTTTCTTT. Protein: CATSDLPGGNAEAFF.

In this sample, this clonotype turned up a few times. This chain uses TRBV3-1 with TRBJ2-1; TRBD2 matches at 15 bases. The CDR3 runs 15 residues. The germline gives CDR1 LGHDT, CDR2 YNNKEL (reference sequence). J was trimmed by 8 bases and V by 5 bases; bases with no gene match: 4. The CDR3 coding sequence is TGTGCCAGCAGCTGGACTAGCGGGGGGGCAGATGAGCAGTTCTTC. As protein: CASSWTSGGADEQFF.

V and J are TRBV21-1 and TRBJ2-7; the table's D call of TRBD1 was not tested on the DNA. TRBV21-1 is described as a pseudogene. The CDR3 sequence is 15 residues long. Here the CDR3 reads CASSKVWQGAYEQYF. The CDR3 region has the DNA TGTGCCAGCAGCAAAGTGTGGCAGGGAGCCTACGAGCAGTACTTC.

V is TRBV7-9 and J is TRBJ2-2, with D unclear. This CDR3 has 15 residues. Germline CDR1 reads SEHNR; CDR2 reads FQNEAQ (reference sequence). Trimming left V 5 bases short and J 5 bases short, with 15 bases between. The CDR3 region is CASSRTGLRTGELFF. The CDR3 nucleotides are TGTGCCAGCAGCCGAACCGGGCTCCGGACCGGGGAGCTGTTTTTT.

This clonotype turned up a few times. This chain connects TRBV12-3 or TRBV12-4 to TRBJ2-3; TRBD2 might be the D (7 bases). CDR3 length: 16 residues. With 6 bases removed from V and 0 bases from J, the gap between germline ends came to 16 bases. Here the CDR3 reads CASRRGPSGSTDTQYF. The DNA for the CDR3 is TGTGCCAGCAGGCGGGGGCCCAGCGGAAGCACAGATACGCAGTATTTT.

The rearrangement joins TRBV3-1 to TRBJ2-7; 11 bases agree with TRBD2. In germline, CDR1 is LGHDT, CDR2 YNNKEL (reference sequence). The CDR3 loop spans 16 amino acids. Trimming at V came to 0 bases and at J to 5 bases, leaving 6 bases not matched to a gene. The CDR3 spells CASSQDLLAGGHEQYF. DNA of the CDR3: TGTGCCAGCAGCCAAGATCTGCTAGCGGGAGGACACGAGCAGTACTTC.

This clonotype was seen at least ten times. The chain recombines TRBV5-1 with TRBJ2-1; 7 nucleotides match TRBD1. This CDR3 has 16 residues. The V gene's germline CDR1 is SGHRS and CDR2 YFSETQ. Trimming cost V 4 bases and J 4 bases; bases outside gene matches: 11. The CDR3 DNA reads as TGCGCCAGCAGCCAAACTTCAGGGGGAACTTACAATGAGCAGTTCTTC. Translation gives CASSQTSGGTYNEQFF.

This clonotype was counted between two and nine times. The rearrangement links TRBV11-3 to TRBJ2-5; TRBD2 might be the D (5 bases). Trimming took off 5 bases at V and 2 bases at J, with 9 bases between the two ends. The CDR3 is made up of 13 amino acids. Germline loops: CDR1 SGHNT, CDR2 YENEEA. CDR3 coding DNA: TGTGCCAGCAGCATCGGACTTCAAGAGACCCAGTACTTC. Its translation is CASSIGLQETQYF.

The chain joins TRBV24-1 to TRBJ2-5, with TRBD1 identical over 9 bases. The CDR3 consists of 16 residues. V gave up 3 bases and J gave up 5 bases; unmatched junction bases: 9. Germline CDR1 is KGHDR and CDR2 is SFDVKD. The CDR3 region has the DNA TGTGCCACCAGTGATAGGGACAGGGTCGCTAGGGAGACCCAGTACTTC. It specifies CATSDRDRVARETQYF.

This clonotype was detected many times. The genes are TRBV7-9 and TRBJ2-5; 8 positions agree with TRBD1. The trim removed 5 bases at V and 4 bases at J, leaving 12 bases unmatched. CDR1 is SEHNR, CDR2 FQNEAQ, per germline (reference sequence). CDR3 length: 16 amino acids. The CDR3 protein is CASSQRQGNPRETQYF. Here the CDR3 DNA reads TGTGCCAGCAGCCAGAGACAGGGGAATCCCCGAGAGACCCAGTACTTC.

This clonotype was found a few times. The rearrangement joins TRBV12-3 or TRBV12-4 to TRBJ1-4; D might be TRBD1 (5 bases). V was trimmed by 7 bases and J by 7 bases, leaving 13 bases between them. CDR3 length equals 13 residues. CDR3 sequence: CASTSGGSEKLFF. The CDR3 nucleotides are TGTGCCAGCACCTCGGGGGGGTCTGAAAAACTGTTTTTT.

This clonotype turned up a few times. This sequence joins TRBV7-9 and TRBJ2-1; tentatively, D is TRBD1 (6 bases). The CDR3 loop spans 13 amino acids. From germline, CDR1 is SEHNR and CDR2 FQNEAQ (reference sequence). V shed 3 bases and J shed 7 bases, with 10 bases lying between them. CDR3 residues: CASSFTGRNEQFF. The DNA of the CDR3 is TGTGCCAGCAGCTTCACAGGGCGGAATGAGCAGTTCTTC.

The chain combines TRBV7-9 with TRBJ2-3; possible D gene TRBD2, 5 bases. Germline lookup yields CDR1 SEHNR and CDR2 FQNEAQ (reference sequence). The CDR3 has 13 amino acids. The V end was cut by 2 bases, the J end by 4 bases, with 7 bases between. The CDR3 loop reads CASSLISADTQYF. The CDR3, as DNA: TGTGCCAGCAGCTTAATTAGCGCAGATACGCAGTATTTT. Drawing the rest from reference TRBV7-9 and TRBJ2-3, the complete variable domain is DTGVSQNPRHKITKRGQNVTFRCDPISEHNRLYWYRQTLGQGPEFLTYFQNEAQLEKSRLLSDRFSAERPKGSFSTLEIQRTEQGDSAMYLCASSLISADTQYFGPGTRLTVL.